The 24 T cell receptor beta chains reported below all come from one sample, sequenced in a study of T cell responses to AZD1222 COVID-19 vaccine. Sequencing was performed with immunoSEQ multiplex PCR; in TCRdb, only in-frame clones are kept and a portion is missing. The sample holds approximately 170,000 clones, 80% to 90% seen once. Sample: peripheral blood, taken on day 0 of AZD1222 vaccination. These receptors all come from an adult in good health.

The chain links TRBV5-4 to TRBJ2-1; 13 positions match TRBD2. J lost 7 bases, V lost 4 bases, and 17 bases had no gene match. Germline CDR1 reads SGHNT; CDR2 reads YYREEE (reference sequence). The CDR3 length is 19 residues. Here the CDR3 DNA reads TGTGCCAGCAGCCTCGGACTAGCGGGGGCCGGGCGCCGCGGGAATGAGCAGTTCTTC. Translated: CASSLGLAGAGRRGNEQFF.

This clone came up once. This chain connects TRBV13 to TRBJ2-5; no reliable D call. Germline CDR1 PRHDT, CDR2 FYEKMQ (reference sequence). V gave up 5 bases and J gave up 3 bases, with 7 bases separating them. The CDR3 covers 12 residues. CDR3 protein: CASSIKEETQYF. CDR3 sequence (DNA): TGTGCCAGCAGCATCAAGGAAGAGACCCAGTACTTC.

Regarding this clone: At one end, the junction sequence differs from germline, possibly due to a read error. The chain combines TRBV3-1 (or the pseudogene TRBV3-2) with TRBJ1-2, with 7 nucleotides matching TRBD1. Germline V CDR1 and CDR2: LGHDT, YNNKEL (reference sequence). This CDR3 comprises 13 residues. In DNA form, the CDR3 reads TGTGCCAGCAGCGAAGACAGGGTCTATGGCTACACCTTC. Encoded protein: CASSEDRVYGYTF.

The chain joins TRBV4-1 to TRBJ1-1, with no clear D. V was cut by 1 base and J by 0 bases, with 9 bases left in between. Germline assignment: CDR1 MGHRA and CDR2 YSYEKL. CDR3 length: 15 residues. CDR3 DNA: TGCGCCAGCAGCCAAGCGCTACAGCTGAACACTGAAGCTTTCTTT. This translates into CASSQALQLNTEAFF.

The chain has TRBV4-3 and TRBJ2-3; perhaps TRBD1 as D (6 bases). CDR3 length: 16 amino acids. Germline loops: CDR1 LGHNA, CDR2 YSLEER. The V end was cut by 1 base, the J end by 3 bases, with 14 bases between. The CDR3 is CASSQVSGEGTDTQYF. CDR3 DNA: TGCGCCAGCAGCCAAGTTTCAGGGGAAGGGACAGATACGCAGTATTTT.

This clone has just a few counts. The V and J genes are TRBV5-6 and TRBJ2-1, with D possibly called TRBD1 or TRBD2 (6 bases each). This CDR3 region has 15 residues. The V gene lost 7 bases and the J gene lost 0 bases, with 14 bases spanning the gap. The germline gives CDR1 SGHDT, CDR2 YYEEEE. CDR3 amino acids: CASRLRGPSYNEQFF. The CDR3 bases are TGTGCCAGCCGCCTACGGGGGCCCTCCTACAATGAGCAGTTCTTC. Full variable domain (outside the CDR3, taken from reference TRBV5-6 and TRBJ2-1): DAGVTQSPTHLIKTRGQQVTLRCSPKSGHDTVSWYQQALGQGPQFIFQYYEEEERQRGNFPDRFSGHQFPNYSSELNVNALLLGDSALYLCASRLRGPSYNEQFFGPGTRLTVL.

Only one count was recorded for this clone. V usage is TRBV9 and J usage is TRBJ2-7; TRBD1 agrees at 7 bases. With 4 bases clipped from V and 1 base from J, the junction kept 8 bases outside the gene matches. CDR1 SGDLS and CDR2 YYNGEE come from the germline V gene. The CDR3 contains 15 residues. The CDR3, as DNA: TGTGCCAGCAGCCCGGGACAGATTTTTTCCTACGAGCAGTACTTC. Translating it yields CASSPGQIFSYEQYF.

The chain uses TRBV7-3 and TRBJ2-3, with 12 positions matching TRBD1. The V and J ends lost 0 bases and 6 bases, in that order; junction bases with no gene match: 4. The CDR3 extends over 16 amino acids. Germline CDR1 SGHTA, CDR2 FQGTGA. The CDR3 sequence is CASSLTSGTGGDTQYF. The CDR3 coding sequence is TGTGCCAGCAGCTTAACCTCCGGGACAGGGGGCGATACGCAGTATTTT.

This chain connects TRBV15 to TRBJ1-5; D is uncertain. CDR3 size: 13 residues. V lost 6 bases to trimming and J lost 3 bases, with 9 bases between them. Looked up from germline, CDR1 is LNHNV and CDR2 is YYDKDF (reference sequence). The CDR3 DNA sequence: TGTGCCACCAGTTACGGAAACAATCAGCCCCAGCATTTT. Protein: CATSYGNNQPQHF.

The genes are TRBV28 and TRBJ1-4; D is uncertain. The germline V gene has CDR1 MDHEN and CDR2 SYDVKM. This CDR3 has 14 amino acids. Trimming pared 2 bases from V and 12 bases from J, leaving 16 bases between. CDR3 region: CASSLRRSRGELFF. The CDR3 bases are TGTGCCAGCAGTTTACGACGGAGCCGTGGGGAACTGTTTTTT.

This clone was seen more than once but under ten times. The chain recombines TRBV7-8 with TRBJ2-5, with TRBD2 identical over 11 bases. This CDR3 has 17 amino acids. J lost 5 bases, V lost 5 bases, and 13 bases had no gene match. Germline CDR1 and CDR2: SGHVS and FQNEAQ. CDR3 DNA: TGTGCCAGCAGCGTTAGTTATAGCGGGGGGGCATATGAGACCCAGTACTTC. As protein: CASSVSYSGGAYETQYF.

Here the CDR3 reads CASSVAGVGTEAFF. CDR3 DNA: TGTGCCAGCAGTGTAGCAGGGGTCGGCACTGAAGCTTTCTTT. The rearrangement joins TRBV2 to TRBJ1-1; a weak D match, TRBD1 (6 bases). V lost 4 bases to trimming and J lost 4 bases, with 13 bases between them. Germline assignment: CDR1 SNHLY and CDR2 FYNNEI. This CDR3 region has 14 residues.

The chain recombines TRBV11-2 with TRBJ1-5, with 7 bases matching TRBD1. Germline V gene data show CDR1 as SGHAT and CDR2 as FQNNGV. The CDR3 totals 14 residues. Trimming removed 5 bases from V and 6 bases from J; junction bases left unmatched: 7. CDR3 region: CASSLGQVGQPQHF. CDR3 nucleotides: TGTGCCAGCAGCCTCGGACAGGTTGGTCAGCCCCAGCATTTT.

The chain employs TRBV9 and TRBJ2-5; tentatively, D is TRBD1 or TRBD2 (5 bases each). This CDR3 spans 16 amino acids. Trimming shortened V by 4 bases and J by 1 base, and 17 bases separated the two germline ends. Germline CDR1 and CDR2: SGDLS and YYNGEE. CDR3 DNA sequence: TGTGCCAGCAGCAGGACCATTCGGGACCCCCAAGAGACCCAGTACTTC. As protein: CASSRTIRDPQETQYF.

This chain links TRBV28 with TRBJ1-1; D is perhaps TRBD1 (6 bases). Germline CDR1 reads MDHEN; CDR2 reads SYDVKM. Between the trimmed V and J ends, which lost 7 bases and 1 base, there was a span of 19 bases. The CDR3 contains 16 residues. In DNA, the CDR3 is TGTGCCAGCAATTGGGGGCTCAGCTTGGGGAACACTGAAGCTTTCTTT. Its protein product is CASNWGLSLGNTEAFF.

DNA of the CDR3: TGTGCCAGCAGTAACCCTGGGGGGCTAGGGTATGGCTACACCTTC. Translating gives CASSNPGGLGYGYTF. The chain recombines TRBV6-5 with TRBJ1-2, with D tentatively TRBD1 (6 bases). The CDR3 extends over 15 amino acids. Trimming removed 5 bases from V and 5 bases from J, with 18 bases in between. Germline CDR1 MNHEY, CDR2 SVGAGI.

The J gene is TRBJ2-1, the V gene TRBV27; D not resolved. The germline V gene has CDR1 MNHEY and CDR2 SMNVEV (reference sequence). V dropped 2 bases and J dropped 5 bases, with 16 bases sitting between them. This CDR3 has 16 residues. The chain's CDR3 is CASSLRLVSDHNEQFF. As DNA, the CDR3 is TGTGCCAGCAGTTTAAGGCTAGTCTCAGATCACAATGAGCAGTTCTTC.

The chain has TRBV7-9 and TRBJ2-5; 8 nucleotides align to TRBD2. CDR1 and CDR2 (germline): SEHNR, FQNEAQ (reference sequence). There are 15 residues in the CDR3. The trim removed 5 bases at V and 5 bases at J, leaving 10 bases unmatched. The CDR3 protein is CASSPSMGLEETQYF. CDR3 nucleotide sequence: TGTGCCAGCAGCCCCAGTATGGGACTAGAGGAGACCCAGTACTTC.

The chain recombines TRBV6-2 or TRBV6-3 with TRBJ2-1; either TRBD1 or TRBD2 may supply D (5 bases each). Trimming pared 5 bases from V and 2 bases from J, leaving 13 bases between. The CDR3 loop spans 15 amino acids. Germline values: CDR1 MNHEY, CDR2 SVGEGT. CDR3 region: CASSLLGGTYNEQFF. CDR3 nucleotides: TGTGCCAGCAGTCTTCTTGGGGGAACCTACAATGAGCAGTTCTTC.

The chain recombines TRBV29-1 with TRBJ2-7, with D perhaps matching TRBD1 (6 bases). This CDR3 comprises 13 residues. The V gene's germline CDR1 is SQVTM and CDR2 ANQGSEA. V gave up 6 bases and J gave up 5 bases, with 17 bases separating them. This chain's CDR3 is CSVAPRRGHEQYF. Written as DNA, the CDR3 is TGCAGCGTCGCCCCCCGCAGGGGTCACGAGCAGTACTTC.

This chain connects TRBV15 to TRBJ2-5; 8 bases are a match to TRBD1. This CDR3 contains 14 residues. V dropped 3 bases and J dropped 2; count of bases not matched to a gene: 2. Looked up from germline, CDR1 is LNHNV and CDR2 is YYDKDF (reference sequence). In nucleotides, the CDR3 is TGTGCCACCAGCAGCAACAGGGGGCAAGAGACCCAGTACTTC. This encodes CATSSNRGQETQYF.

This chain's CDR3 is CASSQEGTSGQETQYF. CDR3 nucleotides: TGTGCCAGCAGCCAAGAGGGGACTAGCGGCCAAGAGACCCAGTACTTC. V is TRBV4-2 and J is TRBJ2-5, with 11 bases that match TRBD2. In germline, CDR1 is LGHNA, CDR2 YNFKEQ. V lost 0 bases to trimming and J lost 1 base; unmatched junction nucleotides: 1. The CDR3 length is 16 residues.

The J gene is TRBJ2-3, the V gene TRBV3-1 (or the pseudogene TRBV3-2); maybe TRBD2 (6 bases). The CDR3 is 14 amino acids. The germline CDR1 and CDR2 sequences are LGHDT and YNNKEL (reference sequence). Trimming removed 3 bases from V and 2 bases from J, with 9 bases in between. The CDR3 sequence: CASSQEGLTDTQYF. The DNA of the CDR3 is TGTGCCAGCAGCCAGGAGGGTCTCACAGATACGCAGTATTTT.

V and J are TRBV5-1 and TRBJ1-1, with TRBD1 matching over 11 bases. CDR1 and CDR2 (germline): SGHRS, YFSETQ. The CDR3 runs to 16 residues. Trimming removed 4 bases from V and 4 bases from J; junction bases left unmatched: 9. The CDR3 nucleotides are TGCGCCAGCAGCCGATCAGGGACAGGGGGAGGCACTGAAGCTTTCTTT. Its protein product is CASSRSGTGGGTEAFF.